A single sample is the source of the 30 T cell receptor beta chains below, sequenced in a study of T cell repertoires in cytomegalovirus infection. MiXCR was run by TCRdb on the reads, yielding one entry per CDR3 protein. Among 800,000 to 950,000 distinct CDR3 sequences listed, about 33% were seen once. These TCRs are of unknown antigen specificity. Sequencing was performed on cultured CD8+ T cells from PBMCs, taken from culture after CMV antigen stimulation. These receptors all come from a human donor in good health (CMV status not recorded). Some clones in this sample may be carry-over from other donors' samples.

This clonotype has just a few counts. The chain couples TRBV6-2 or TRBV6-3 to TRBJ2-2; unclear D gene. Trimming took off 5 bases at V and 4 bases at J, with 8 bases between the two ends. This CDR3 has 13 residues. Germline lookup yields CDR1 MNHEY and CDR2 SVGEGT. The CDR3 sequence: CASSHLATGELFF. The CDR3 DNA is TGTGCCAGCAGTCACCTCGCCACCGGGGAGCTGTTTTTT.

This chain joins TRBV12-3 or TRBV12-4 and TRBJ2-2; D may be TRBD1 or TRBD2 (5 bases each). Trimming cost V 7 bases and J 6 bases, with 9 bases left between them. The CDR3 covers 12 residues. The CDR3 is CASTEGSGELFF. The DNA for the CDR3 is TGTGCCAGCACTGAGGGGTCCGGGGAGCTGTTTTTT.

A word on this clonotype: It is likely a read error, because the conserved phenylalanine at the end of the CDR3 is missing. The chain employs TRBV6-6 and TRBJ1-4; D not resolved. This CDR3 spans 15 amino acids. V lost 2 bases, J lost 8 bases, and 15 bases lay in between. Germline CDR1 MNHNY, CDR2 SVGAGI (reference sequence). The CDR3 bases are TGTGCCAGCAGTTACCTGGGCTCGCAGGACGAAAAACTGTTTCTT. It specifies CASSYLGSQDEKLFL.

Concerning this clonotype: A much larger clone differs from this one at a single base, so this may be a read error. V usage is TRBV7-2 and J usage is TRBJ1-5; TRBD1 matches at 7 bases. Germline assignment: CDR1 SGHTA and CDR2 FQGNSA. CDR3 length equals 15 residues. CDR3 DNA: TGTGGCAGCAGCTTAAGTCGGGCAGGGGGGCAGCCCCAGCATTTT. It encodes CGSSLSRAGGQPQHF.

This clonotype was observed a few times. The rearrangement uses TRBV6-2 or TRBV6-3 and TRBJ2-7, with D possibly being TRBD2 (7 bases). This CDR3 comprises 15 residues. Germline V CDR1 and CDR2: MNHEY, SVGEGT. Between the trimmed V and J ends, which lost 6 bases and 0 bases, there was a span of 15 bases. CDR3 nucleotide sequence: TGTGCCAGCAGGACCGGGGGGCCCAGCTCCTACGAGCAGTACTTC. Its protein is CASRTGGPSSYEQYF.

This chain uses TRBV7-2 with TRBJ2-3; TRBD2 agrees at 9 bases. V was clipped by 0 bases and J by 0 bases; unmatched bases: 4. The germline CDR1 and CDR2 sequences are SGHTA and FQGNSA. This CDR3 comprises 17 residues. The CDR3 region has the DNA TGTGCCAGCAGCTTAGCGCGGGGGGGAACTAGCACAGATACGCAGTATTTT. Amino acids: CASSLARGGTSTDTQYF.

A remark on this clonotype: This sequence may be a read error, since a much larger clone differs from it by one base. This chain connects TRBV7-6 to TRBJ2-7; tentatively, D is TRBD1 or TRBD2 (5 bases each). This CDR3 is 12 amino acids long. V gave up 2 bases and J gave up 5 bases, with 7 bases separating them. The germline V gene encodes CDR1 SGHVS and CDR2 FNYEAQ. The CDR3 coding sequence is TGTGCCAGCAGCTTATGGGGGAACGAGCAGTACTTC. It codes for CASSLWGNEQYF.

The gene calls are TRBV6-5 and TRBJ1-1; D might be TRBD1 (5 bases). The V end lost 0 bases, the J end lost 0 bases, and 14 bases lay between the germline ends. Germline CDR1 MNHEY, CDR2 SVGAGI. This CDR3 has 17 residues. This CDR3 reads CASSYSQGTFMNTEAFF. CDR3 in DNA: TGTGCCAGCAGTTACTCCCAGGGCACCTTCATGAACACTGAAGCTTTCTTT.

The genes are TRBV12-5 and TRBJ1-2; 9 nucleotides agree with TRBD1. Trimming took 6 bases from V and 4 from J; bases not matched to a gene: 12. CDR3 length: 16 residues. Germline CDR1 and CDR2: LGHNT and FRNRAP. The chain's CDR3 is CASGNSGTGKFYGYTF. The CDR3 region has the DNA TGTGCTAGTGGCAATAGCGGGACAGGGAAGTTCTATGGCTACACCTTC.

The chain combines TRBV7-9 with TRBJ1-2; a weak D match, TRBD1 (5 bases). Trimming pared 2 bases from V and 7 bases from J, leaving 20 bases between. The CDR3 runs to 16 residues. The germline gives CDR1 SEHNR, CDR2 FQNEAQ (reference sequence). CDR3 protein: CASSLTERLRQGGYTF. CDR3 bases: TGTGCCAGCAGCTTAACCGAACGGTTGAGGCAGGGTGGCTACACCTTC.

This clonotype has just a few counts. V usage is TRBV7-9 and J usage is TRBJ2-5; 8 bases match TRBD2. This CDR3 spans 15 amino acids. V was pared by 1 base and J by 5 bases, with 6 bases of the junction left unmatched. Germline lookup yields CDR1 SEHNR and CDR2 FQNEAQ (reference sequence). The CDR3 sequence is CASSLGDVAGETQYF. For the CDR3, the DNA is TGTGCCAGCAGCTTAGGGGACGTAGCGGGGGAGACCCAGTACTTC.

CDR3 region: CASSQVVKNEQYF. The CDR3 DNA reads TGCGCCAGCAGCCAAGTGGTCAAGAACGAGCAGTACTTC. The chain couples TRBV4-1 to TRBJ2-7; D is ambiguous. Trimming removed 1 base at V and 5 bases at J, with 9 bases between. The V gene's germline CDR1 is MGHRA and CDR2 YSYEKL. The CDR3 runs 13 residues.

This clonotype was seen a handful of times. The CDR3 DNA reads as TGTGCCAGCAGTTACTCGGCTAGCTCCTACAATGAGCAGTTCTTC. Translating gives CASSYSASSYNEQFF. The chain joins TRBV6-5 to TRBJ2-1; D gene unclear. Germline CDR1 is MNHEY and CDR2 is SVGAGI. CDR3 length: 15 residues. Trimming pared 0 bases from V and 0 bases from J, leaving 6 bases between.

V gene TRBV6-5 combines with J gene TRBJ2-3; D unresolved. Per the germline V gene, CDR1 is MNHEY and CDR2 is SVGAGI. This CDR3 has 15 amino acids. V was shortened by 2 bases and J by 5 bases, with 14 bases between the two germline ends. The CDR3 loop is CASSYRSRFQDTQYF. DNA for the CDR3: TGTGCCAGCAGTTACCGAAGCAGGTTTCAAGATACGCAGTATTTT.

There are a few counts of this clonotype. This chain connects TRBV6-5 to TRBJ2-3, with TRBD2 matching over 10 bases. The CDR3 covers 15 residues. With 4 bases clipped from V and 4 bases from J, the junction kept 5 bases outside the gene matches. In germline, CDR1 is MNHEY, CDR2 SVGAGI. CDR3 sequence reads: CASSFSGGIADTQYF. In nucleotides, the CDR3 is TGTGCCAGCAGTTTTAGCGGGGGGATAGCAGATACGCAGTATTTT.

This chain links TRBV7-9 with TRBJ2-7; 12 bases match TRBD1. The CDR3 is 16 amino acids. The germline gives CDR1 SEHNR, CDR2 FQNEAQ (reference sequence). J lost 3 bases, V lost 5 bases, and 8 bases had no gene match. The CDR3 is CASSGSGTGGRYEQYV. The CDR3 region has the DNA TGTGCCAGCAGCGGGTCCGGGACAGGGGGCCGCTACGAGCAGTACGTC.

The chain recombines TRBV7-6 with TRBJ1-2; D is uncertain. The CDR3 runs to 14 residues. Germline V CDR1 and CDR2: SGHVS, FNYEAQ. The ends were cut back, 7 bases at V and 0 bases at J, with 12 bases in the middle. The CDR3 bases are TGTGCCAGCACCCCGCACGGAGCTAACTATGGCTACACCTTC. Its protein product is CASTPHGANYGYTF.

This clonotype was observed a few times. J is TRBJ2-4 and V is TRBV7-6; TRBD1 matches 9 bases. The CDR3 runs 15 residues. In germline, CDR1 is SGHVS, CDR2 FNYEAQ. Germline trimming cut 0 bases from V and 6 bases from J; bases unmatched to any gene: 3. The DNA for the CDR3 is TGTGCCAGCAGCTTAGCCGCGACAGGGGGAAACATTCAGTACTTC. Translating gives CASSLAATGGNIQYF.

This chain uses TRBV19 with TRBJ2-5; 7 bases map to TRBD2. Germline assignment: CDR1 LNHDA and CDR2 SQIVND (reference sequence). The CDR3 loop spans 16 amino acids. Trimming at V came to 0 bases and at J to 7 bases, leaving 11 bases not matched to a gene. The CDR3 nucleotides read TGTGCCAGTAGTATAGAGCTAGCGGTAAATTCGGGGACCCAGTACTTC. Translating gives CASSIELAVNSGTQYF.

This clonotype was counted a few times. The genes are TRBV6-2 or TRBV6-3 and TRBJ2-3; D is unclear. Germline loops: CDR1 MNHEY, CDR2 SVGEGT. V was clipped by 6 bases and J by 6 bases, with 10 bases between them. This CDR3 is 12 amino acids long. CDR3 nucleotide sequence: TGTGCCAGCAGCCACAGCGTCGATACGCAGTATTTT. Protein: CASSHSVDTQYF.

This clonotype was seen repeatedly, ten times or more. The chain couples TRBV7-2 to TRBJ2-5; either TRBD1 or TRBD2 may supply D (5 bases each). The CDR3 loop spans 15 amino acids. The germline V gene has CDR1 SGHTA and CDR2 FQGNSA. The ends were cut back, 1 base at V and 4 bases at J, with 13 bases in the middle. The CDR3 here is CASSLDGVGRETQYF. The CDR3, as DNA: TGTGCCAGCAGCTTAGATGGGGTGGGACGAGAGACCCAGTACTTC.

The chain joins TRBV27 to TRBJ2-1; D uncertain. Germline V gene sequence: CDR1 MNHEY, CDR2 SMNVEV (reference sequence). The CDR3 extends over 10 amino acids. V was cut by 10 bases and J by 10 bases, with 11 bases left in between. The CDR3 nucleotides are TGTGCCACCGGTCGGAACGAGCAGTTCTTC. The encoded protein is CATGRNEQFF.

This clonotype was recorded a few times. V usage is TRBV7-6 and J usage is TRBJ2-3, with 7 bases aligning to TRBD2. The V gene's germline CDR1 is SGHVS and CDR2 FNYEAQ. Unmatched junction bases numbered 6, after V lost 0 bases and J lost 0 bases. The CDR3 sequence is 17 residues long. The CDR3 nucleotides are TGTGCCAGCAGCTTAGCGGAGCGGGGACCTAGCACAGATACGCAGTATTTT. Translation: CASSLAERGPSTDTQYF.

This clonotype has a handful of counts. The genes are TRBV15 and TRBJ2-1, with 7 positions matching TRBD2. The CDR3 has 16 amino acids. The germline V gene encodes CDR1 LNHNV and CDR2 YYDKDF (reference sequence). Trimming cost V 1 base and J 4 bases; bases outside gene matches: 7. Written as DNA, the CDR3 is TGTGCCACCAGCAGAGGAACCGGGACTACATACAATGAGCAGTTCTTC. Protein product: CATSRGTGTTYNEQFF.

The gene calls are TRBV9 and TRBJ2-1; 11 bases fit TRBD2. V dropped 0 bases and J dropped 5; count of bases not matched to a gene: 10. Looked up from germline, CDR1 is SGDLS and CDR2 is YYNGEE. The CDR3 extends over 18 amino acids. CDR3 nucleotides: TGTGCCAGCAGCGTAGTAGCTAGCGGGGGGACGCCCCACAATGAGCAGTTCTTC. Protein product: CASSVVASGGTPHNEQFF. Together with reference TRBV9 and TRBJ2-1, the CDR3 gives the full variable domain: DSGVTQTPKHLITATGQRVTLRCSPRSGDLSVYWYQQSLDQGLQFLIQYYNGEERAKGNILERFSAQQFPDLHSELNLSSLELGDSALYFCASSVVASGGTPHNEQFFGPGTRLTVL.

CDR3 region: CASRTGTTNTGELFF. CDR3 sequence (DNA): TGTGCCAGCAGAACCGGGACAACGAACACCGGGGAGCTGTTTTTT. The rearrangement joins TRBV28 to TRBJ2-2; D might be TRBD1 (6 bases). Germline assignment: CDR1 MDHEN and CDR2 SYDVKM. The CDR3 is 15 amino acids. Trimming cost V 6 bases and J 0 bases, with 11 bases left between them. The whole variable domain, remainder taken from reference TRBV28 and TRBJ2-2, is DVKVTQSSRYLVKRTGEKVFLECVQDMDHENMFWYRQDPGLGLRLIYFSYDVKMKEKGDIPEGYSVSREKKERFSLILESASTNQTSMYLCASRTGTTNTGELFFGEGSRLTVL.

The chain recombines TRBV4-1 with TRBJ2-1; D uncertain. Germline V gene sequence: CDR1 MGHRA, CDR2 YSYEKL. V lost 1 base and J 7 bases, leaving 11 bases between the germline ends. The CDR3 contains 14 residues. CDR3 sequence: CASSQVRLRNEQFF. CDR3 in DNA: TGCGCCAGCAGCCAAGTAAGGTTGAGAAATGAGCAGTTCTTC.

This clonotype was counted at least ten times. The chain couples TRBV7-2 to TRBJ1-5, with 7 bases lining up with TRBD1. Germline V CDR1 and CDR2: SGHTA, FQGNSA. Trimming cost V 4 bases and J 3 bases; bases outside gene matches: 9. This CDR3 has 16 residues. The CDR3 DNA follows: TGTGCCAGCAGCTCGACAGGGATCCCCCTCAATCAGCCCCAGCATTTT. This encodes CASSSTGIPLNQPQHF.

As regards this clonotype: A much larger clonotype is one base distant, so this may be a read error. The V and J genes are TRBV6-1 and TRBJ1-5; a possible D gene is TRBD1 (5 bases). Germline V lookup: CDR1 MNHNS, CDR2 SASEGT. The CDR3 spans 14 residues. Trimming took 5 bases from V and 8 from J, leaving 16 bases between them. CDR3 protein: CASSTSQGYEPQHF. The CDR3 nucleotides are TGTGCCAGCAGTACCTCCCAGGGTTATGAGCCCCAGCATTTT.

There are a few counts of this clonotype. As DNA, the CDR3 is TGTGCCAGCTCACCACCGCCGACAGGGGAGGAAGAGACCCAGTACTTC. Residues: CASSPPPTGEEETQYF. This chain joins TRBV18 and TRBJ2-5; 8 bases match TRBD1. This CDR3 spans 16 amino acids. V was pared by 0 bases and J by 3 bases, with 6 bases of the junction left unmatched. Germline CDR1 reads KGHSH; CDR2 reads LQKENI.